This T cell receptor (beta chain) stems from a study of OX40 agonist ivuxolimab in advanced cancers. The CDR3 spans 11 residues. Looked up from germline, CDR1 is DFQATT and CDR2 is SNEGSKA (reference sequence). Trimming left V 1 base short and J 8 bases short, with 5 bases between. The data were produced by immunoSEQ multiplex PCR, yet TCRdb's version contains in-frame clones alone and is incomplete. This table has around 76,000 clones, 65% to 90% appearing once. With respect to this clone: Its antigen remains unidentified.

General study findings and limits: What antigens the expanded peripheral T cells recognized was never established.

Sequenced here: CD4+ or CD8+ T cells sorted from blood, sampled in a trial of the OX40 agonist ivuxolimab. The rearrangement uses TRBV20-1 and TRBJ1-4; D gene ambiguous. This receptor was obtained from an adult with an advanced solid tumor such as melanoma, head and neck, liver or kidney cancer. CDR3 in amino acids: CSARGGEKLFF. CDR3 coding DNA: TGCAGTGCTAGAGGGGGAGAAAAACTGTTTTTT.